This T cell receptor beta chain was obtained from a study of shared clonotypes between healthy human individuals. Tens of thousands of T cell genomes (about 210 ng DNA) went into each sorted-subset replicate. Assay used: immunoSEQ multiplex PCR; TCRdb lists only in-frame clones, some missing. In the table there are some 1.4 million clones, around 95% of which are singletons. CDR1 is SNHLY, CDR2 FYNNEI, per germline. The CDR3 totals 14 residues. Trimming took 10 bases from V and 0 from J, leaving 12 bases between them. This rearrangement joins TRBV2 to TRBJ2-2, with a weak D call TRBD1 (6 bases). This receptor was obtained from a man aged 30 to 39 in good health. Sequencing input: naive CD4+ T cells sorted from blood. The subset denotes: CD45RA+ positively selected. CDR3 loop: CATKRTANTGELFF. In DNA form, the CDR3 reads TGTGCCACTAAAAGGACAGCGAACACCGGGGAGCTGTTTTTT.